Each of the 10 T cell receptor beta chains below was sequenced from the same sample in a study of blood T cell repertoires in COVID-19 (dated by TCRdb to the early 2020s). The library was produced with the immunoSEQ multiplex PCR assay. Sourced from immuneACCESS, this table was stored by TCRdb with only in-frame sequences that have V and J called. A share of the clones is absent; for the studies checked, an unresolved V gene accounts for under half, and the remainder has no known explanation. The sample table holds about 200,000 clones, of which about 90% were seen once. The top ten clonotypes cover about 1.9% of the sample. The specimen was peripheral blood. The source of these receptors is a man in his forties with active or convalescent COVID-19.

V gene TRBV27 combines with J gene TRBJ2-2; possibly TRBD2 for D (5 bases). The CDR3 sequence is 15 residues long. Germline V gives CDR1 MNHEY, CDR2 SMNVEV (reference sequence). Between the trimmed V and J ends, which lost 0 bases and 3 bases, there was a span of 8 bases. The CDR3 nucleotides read TGTGCCAGCAGTTTATCGCGGGCTTACACCGGGGAGCTGTTTTTT. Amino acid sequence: CASSLSRAYTGELFF.

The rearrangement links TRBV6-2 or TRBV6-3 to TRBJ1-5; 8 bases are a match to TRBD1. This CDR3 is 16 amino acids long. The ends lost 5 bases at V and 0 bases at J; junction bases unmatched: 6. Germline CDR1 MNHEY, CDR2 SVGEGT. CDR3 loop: CASSPGTGYSNQPQHF. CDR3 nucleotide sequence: TGTGCCAGCAGTCCAGGGACAGGTTATAGCAATCAGCCCCAGCATTTT.

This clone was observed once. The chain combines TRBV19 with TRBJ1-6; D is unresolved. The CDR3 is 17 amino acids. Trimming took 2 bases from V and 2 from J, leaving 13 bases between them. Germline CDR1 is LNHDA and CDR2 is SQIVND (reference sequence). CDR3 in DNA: TGTGCCAGTAGTATAAACCCTCAGCGAGCCTATAATTCACCCCTCCACTTT. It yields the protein CASSINPQRAYNSPLHF.

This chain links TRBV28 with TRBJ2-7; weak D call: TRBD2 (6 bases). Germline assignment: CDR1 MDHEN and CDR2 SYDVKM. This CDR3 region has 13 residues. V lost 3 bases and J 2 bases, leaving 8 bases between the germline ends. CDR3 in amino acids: CASSFRRAYEQYF. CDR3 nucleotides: TGTGCCAGCAGTTTTCGGAGGGCCTACGAGCAGTACTTC.

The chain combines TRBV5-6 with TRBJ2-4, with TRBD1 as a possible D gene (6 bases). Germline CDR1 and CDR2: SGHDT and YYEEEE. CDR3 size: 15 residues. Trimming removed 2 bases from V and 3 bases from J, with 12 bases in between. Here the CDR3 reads CASSFNRDIKNIQYF. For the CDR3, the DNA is TGTGCCAGCAGCTTCAACAGGGACATCAAAAACATTCAGTACTTC.

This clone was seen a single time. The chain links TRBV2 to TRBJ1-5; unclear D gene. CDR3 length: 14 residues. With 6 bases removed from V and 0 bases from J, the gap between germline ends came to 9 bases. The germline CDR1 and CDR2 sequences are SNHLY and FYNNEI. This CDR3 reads CASSVGGSNQPQHF. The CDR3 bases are TGTGCCAGCAGCGTCGGCGGTAGCAATCAGCCCCAGCATTTT. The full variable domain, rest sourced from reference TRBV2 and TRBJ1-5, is EPEVTQTPSHQVTQMGQEVILRCVPISNHLYFYWYRQILGQKVEFLVSFYNNEISEKSEIFDDQFSVERPDGSNFTLKIRSTKLEDSAMYFCASSVGGSNQPQHFGDGTRLSIL.

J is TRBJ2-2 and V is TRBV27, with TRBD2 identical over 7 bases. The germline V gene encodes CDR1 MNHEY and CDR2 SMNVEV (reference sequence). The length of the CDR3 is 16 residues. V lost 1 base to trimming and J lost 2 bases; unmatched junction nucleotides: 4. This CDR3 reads CASSLWAGDNTGELFF. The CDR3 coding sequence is TGTGCCAGCAGTTTATGGGCGGGGGATAACACCGGGGAGCTGTTTTTT.

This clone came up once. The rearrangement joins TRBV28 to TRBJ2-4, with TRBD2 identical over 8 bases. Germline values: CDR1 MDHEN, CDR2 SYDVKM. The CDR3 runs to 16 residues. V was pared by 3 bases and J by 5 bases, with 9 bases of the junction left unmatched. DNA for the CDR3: TGTGCCAGCAGTTTTACTATAGCGGGGTGGGAAAACATTCAGTACTTC. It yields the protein CASSFTIAGWENIQYF.

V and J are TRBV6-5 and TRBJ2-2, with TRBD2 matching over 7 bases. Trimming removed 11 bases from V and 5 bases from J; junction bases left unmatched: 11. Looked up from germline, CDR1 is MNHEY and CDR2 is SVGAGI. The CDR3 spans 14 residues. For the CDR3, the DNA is TGTGCCGGTGAGCGCGAGGGAGGGACCGGGGAGCTGTTTTTT. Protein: CAGEREGGTGELFF.

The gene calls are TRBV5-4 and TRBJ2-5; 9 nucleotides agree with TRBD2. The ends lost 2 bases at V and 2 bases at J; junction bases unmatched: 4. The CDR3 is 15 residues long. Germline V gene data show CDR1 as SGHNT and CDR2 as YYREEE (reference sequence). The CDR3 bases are TGTGCCAGCAGCTTAGGACTAGCGAGACAAGAGACCCAGTACTTC. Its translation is CASSLGLARQETQYF.